These 21 T cell receptor beta chains originate from one sample sequenced in a study of identical twins. TCRdb redid the calling of the 5' RACE reads with MiXCR, one entry per CDR3 protein. In the table there are roughly 260,000 distinct CDR3 sequences, 11% to 15% of which are singletons. The sample consisted of memory (CD45RO+) T cells sorted from blood. These TCRs come from a woman aged 18-29 years in good health.

In its sample, this clonotype was seen a few times. V and J are TRBV20-1 and TRBJ1-1; no reliable D call. Germline values: CDR1 DFQATT, CDR2 SNEGSKA (reference sequence). This CDR3 comprises 10 residues. Trimming took off 5 bases at V and 7 bases at J, with 8 bases between the two ends. The CDR3 loop is CSAFKIEAFF. CDR3 coding DNA: TGCAGTGCTTTCAAGATTGAAGCTTTCTTT.

The chain combines TRBV12-5 with TRBJ2-7; D might be TRBD1 (5 bases). Between the trimmed V and J ends, which lost 3 bases and 2 bases, there was a span of 8 bases. CDR1 is LGHNT, CDR2 FRNRAP, per germline. The CDR3 spans 13 residues. The CDR3, as DNA: TGTGCTAGTGGTTTTTCAGGGACCTACGAGCAGTACTTC. It yields the protein CASGFSGTYEQYF.

This clonotype was recorded at least ten times. The rearrangement uses TRBV24-1 and TRBJ2-3, with D uncertain. The ends were cut back, 4 bases at V and 1 base at J, with 2 bases in the middle. The CDR3 runs to 12 residues. The germline gives CDR1 KGHDR, CDR2 SFDVKD. The CDR3: CATSDRTDTQYF. The CDR3 bases are TGTGCCACCAGTGACCGCACAGATACGCAGTATTTT.

This clonotype showed up just a few times. The chain is built from TRBV7-2 and TRBJ1-2, with a tentative D call TRBD1 (6 bases). This CDR3 has 14 residues. Germline-derived CDR1 and CDR2 are SGHTA and FQGNSA. Trimming cost V 5 bases and J 4 bases, with 14 bases left between them. This chain's CDR3 is CASSPAGHLYGYTF. The CDR3 DNA is TGTGCCAGCAGCCCTGCGGGACACCTCTATGGCTACACCTTC.

This clonotype was seen many times. This chain links TRBV20-1 with TRBJ1-3; the D is unclear. Trimming cost V 4 bases and J 0 bases, with 13 bases left between them. Germline V lookup: CDR1 DFQATT, CDR2 SNEGSKA (reference sequence). This CDR3 is built from 15 residues. In nucleotides, the CDR3 is TGCAGTGCTACTTCCGGGCCTCACTCTGGAAACACCATATATTTT. Its translation: CSATSGPHSGNTIYF.

A few counts support this clonotype. J is TRBJ2-1 and V is TRBV9; D is possibly TRBD2 (6 bases). The germline gives CDR1 SGDLS, CDR2 YYNGEE. This CDR3 region has 14 residues. The germline V and J ends were trimmed by 7 bases and 9 bases, with 20 bases remaining between them. The CDR3 nucleotides read TGTGCCAGCGGGCCGTCATGGGGAGGCGGTGAGCAGTTCTTC. Translation: CASGPSWGGGEQFF. Based on the CDR3 plus reference TRBV9 and TRBJ2-1, the full variable domain is DSGVTQTPKHLITATGQRVTLRCSPRSGDLSVYWYQQSLDQGLQFLIQYYNGEERAKGNILERFSAQQFPDLHSELNLSSLELGDSALYFCASGPSWGGGEQFFGPGTRLTVL.

This clonotype was observed a handful of times. The chain is built from TRBV2 and TRBJ2-7, with D unclear. Germline lookup yields CDR1 SNHLY and CDR2 FYNNEI. The CDR3 is 12 residues long. Trimming shortened V by 7 bases and J by 0 bases, and 7 bases separated the two germline ends. As DNA, the CDR3 is TGTGCCAGCACCAGAGTCTCCTACGAGCAGTACTTC. It codes for CASTRVSYEQYF.

The chain is built from TRBV27 and TRBJ2-1, with D perhaps matching TRBD1 or TRBD2 (5 bases each). V was cut by 6 bases and J by 13 bases, with 16 bases left in between. The germline V gene encodes CDR1 MNHEY and CDR2 SMNVEV (reference sequence). The CDR3 is 12 amino acids. The CDR3 loop reads CASRGRARGQFF. CDR3 coding DNA: TGTGCCAGCAGGGGCAGGGCGAGGGGCCAGTTCTTC.

There are a few counts of this clonotype. The chain combines TRBV20-1 with TRBJ2-4; D is unclear. Germline V gene lookup returns CDR1 DFQATT and CDR2 SNEGSKA (reference sequence). This CDR3 is built from 11 residues. The V and J ends lost 4 bases and 8 bases respectively, with 9 bases between them. This CDR3 reads CSANRGDIQYF. CDR3 nucleotides: TGCAGTGCTAACCGTGGGGACATTCAGTACTTC.

A few counts support this clonotype. This chain connects TRBV20-1 to TRBJ1-5; 7 nucleotides line up with TRBD1. This CDR3 is built from 14 residues. Germline CDR1 reads DFQATT; CDR2 reads SNEGSKA (reference sequence). Unmatched junction bases numbered 3, after V lost 3 bases and J lost 1 base. In DNA, the CDR3 is TGCAGTGCTAGTGTACAGGGGAGCAATCAGCCCCAGCATTTT. This encodes CSASVQGSNQPQHF.

The chain carries TRBV29-1 and TRBJ2-3; TRBD2 agrees at 9 bases. J gave up 4 bases and V 0 bases, and 5 bases lay outside the gene matches. This CDR3 has 15 amino acids. Germline V gives CDR1 SQVTM, CDR2 ANQGSEA. The CDR3 sequence: CSVEDQAGGADTQYF. The DNA for the CDR3 is TGCAGCGTTGAAGATCAAGCGGGAGGTGCAGATACGCAGTATTTT.

The table lists this clonotype with many counts. The V gene is TRBV7-2, the J gene TRBJ2-3; no firm D call. Trimming left V 4 bases short and J 4 bases short, with 15 bases between. Germline CDR1 SGHTA, CDR2 FQGNSA. The CDR3 length is 15 residues. The CDR3 loop reads CASSSGLLVPDTQYF. The CDR3 region has the DNA TGTGCCAGCAGCTCTGGTTTGCTAGTACCAGATACGCAGTATTTT.

This clonotype was seen only a few times. The chain carries TRBV5-1 and TRBJ1-1; 7 positions agree with TRBD1. This CDR3 comprises 16 residues. Germline-derived CDR1 and CDR2 are SGHRS and YFSETQ. V gave up 0 bases and J gave up 0 bases; unmatched junction bases: 5. The DNA for the CDR3 is TGCGCCAGCAGCTTGGGGACAGGTGCTATGAACACTGAAGCTTTCTTT. This sequence encodes CASSLGTGAMNTEAFF.

This clonotype has more than one count but fewer than ten. The chain carries TRBV12-5 and TRBJ2-2; maybe TRBD2 (5 bases). Looked up from germline, CDR1 is LGHNT and CDR2 is FRNRAP. The CDR3 length is 17 residues. V was clipped by 5 bases and J by 4 bases, with 20 bases between them. The CDR3 DNA sequence: TGTGCTAGTGGTCCTAAGACTGGAAAAGGGAGCACCGGGGAGCTGTTTTTT. Residues: CASGPKTGKGSTGELFF.

This clonotype was seen ten or more times. This chain connects TRBV10-1 to TRBJ2-1; TRBD2 aligns across 8 bases. CDR1 is WNHNN and CDR2 is SYGVQD in the germline V gene (reference sequence). J gave up 3 bases and V 4 bases, and 5 bases lay outside the gene matches. This CDR3 has 15 amino acids. The DNA of the CDR3 is TGCGCCAGCAGTGGCTCCACTAGCGGCTACAATGAGCAGTTCTTC. The encoded protein is CASSGSTSGYNEQFF.

This clonotype was counted between two and nine times. The V and J genes are TRBV7-8 and TRBJ2-2; 14 bases line up with TRBD2. V dropped 3 bases and J dropped 8; count of bases not matched to a gene: 5. This CDR3 contains 16 residues. Germline assignment: CDR1 SGHVS and CDR2 FQNEAQ. The CDR3 DNA reads TGTGCCAGCAGCTTCGGACTAGCGGGAGGCCAGGGGGAGCTGTTTTTT. Translation gives CASSFGLAGGQGELFF.

The genes are TRBV30 and TRBJ2-3, with TRBD1 matching over 7 bases. The CDR3 consists of 13 residues. With V trimmed by 2 bases and J by 2 bases, 1 base remained unmatched. The V gene's germline CDR1 is GTSNPN and CDR2 SVGIG (reference sequence). This CDR3 is CAWSTGVTDTQYF. As DNA, the CDR3 is TGTGCCTGGAGTACAGGGGTCACAGATACGCAGTATTTT.

V is TRBV3-1 and J is TRBJ2-3; 15 bases map to TRBD2. This CDR3 region has 16 residues. In germline, CDR1 is LGHDT, CDR2 YNNKEL (reference sequence). Losses at the gene ends were 4 bases for V and 8 bases for J; bases not matched to a gene: 7. For the CDR3, the DNA is TGTGCCAGCAGCCCCTGGACTAGCGGGGGGGCTGGTACGCAGTATTTT. Its translation is CASSPWTSGGAGTQYF.

This rearrangement joins TRBV6-1 to TRBJ2-3; D remains unclear. The germline CDR1 and CDR2 sequences are MNHNS and SASEGT. This CDR3 comprises 15 residues. Trimming stripped 6 bases from V and 5 bases from J, with 18 bases between. CDR3 residues: CASRMLDGGLDTQYF. The DNA of the CDR3 is TGTGCCAGCAGGATGCTAGACGGTGGGCTAGATACGCAGTATTTT.

This clonotype was recorded a few times. The chain couples TRBV6-5 to TRBJ2-7; D call uncertain. The CDR3 runs 14 residues. V was shortened by 3 bases and J by 4 bases, with 13 bases between the two germline ends. Germline V gene sequence: CDR1 MNHEY, CDR2 SVGAGI. Written as DNA, the CDR3 is TGTGCCAGCAGTTATGGGTGGAGTGGGTACGAGCAGTACTTC. It encodes CASSYGWSGYEQYF.

This clonotype was seen ten or more times. The V gene is TRBV6-2 or TRBV6-3, the J gene TRBJ2-7; 8 bases map to TRBD2. CDR3 length: 16 amino acids. Germline V CDR1 and CDR2: MNHEY, SVGEGT. Trimming removed 0 bases from V and 6 bases from J; junction bases left unmatched: 10. The CDR3, as DNA: TGTGCCAGCAGTTACTCTGCGGGGGGCACCAGGTTCGAGCAGTACTTC. Translating gives CASSYSAGGTRFEQYF.